This T cell receptor (beta chain) was identified during a study of identical twins. Study-wide results and caveats: A partial confounding effect on zero-insertion analyses could come from invariant MAIT and iNKT cells. There was more out-of-frame TCR alpha sharing in monozygotic twins than models estimated.

In regard to this clonotype: Its specificity is not known.

A single record per CDR3 protein comes from TCRdb applying MiXCR to the 5' RACE reads. This table has hundreds of thousands of distinct CDR3 sequences, around 7.4% appearing once. CDR1 is MNHNS, CDR2 SASEGT, per germline. This CDR3 has 16 amino acids. V lost 4 bases and J lost 4; bases outside the gene matches: 12. The same data also went into a second study, on yellow fever vaccine responses in identical twins.

This TCR came from a woman between 18 and 30 years old in good health. V is TRBV6-1 and J is TRBJ2-7; 8 bases agree with TRBD1. Material: PBMCs. The CDR3 is CASSAFDRGTRYEQYV. The DNA for the CDR3 is TGTGCCAGCAGTGCTTTTGACAGGGGCACTCGTTACGAGCAGTACGTC.